This T cell receptor beta chain is drawn from a study of shared clonotypes between healthy human individuals. In this sample, this clone turned up once. Generated by immunoSEQ multiplex PCR, the TCRdb table keeps only in-frame clones and is missing some. The table has about 770,000 clones, 55% to 80% seen once; the top ten hold more than 1.5%. This sequence originates from a woman aged 30 to 39 in good health. The sample was memory CD4+ T cells sorted from blood. Subset denoted: CD45RA-negative fraction.

DNA for the CDR3: TGTGCCACCAGCGCCAACCGGGCCCCAGGGACTGAAGCTTTCTTT. Encoded protein: CATSANRAPGTEAFF. The V call is TRBV15, the J call TRBJ1-1; TRBD1 might be the D (5 bases). Trimming cost V 5 bases and J 5 bases, with 18 bases left between them. In germline, CDR1 is LNHNV, CDR2 YYDKDF (reference sequence). There are 15 residues in the CDR3.